This TCR beta chain was recovered during a study of shared clonotypes between healthy human individuals. The CDR3 covers 15 residues. The V segment lost 5 bases and the J segment 8 bases; nucleotides outside the gene matches: 5. The germline CDR1 and CDR2 sequences are SGHTA and FQGTGA. Study-level results: Researchers found naive subsets generally carried larger estimated richness than memory subsets.

Replicate PCRs for sorted subsets used 200 ng DNA; this equaled around 28,000 T cell genomes. Clones were read by immunoSEQ multiplex PCR, and TCRdb kept only the in-frame ones, dropping some. The table lists roughly 2,300,000 clones, just under 95% of them singletons, with 0.37% in the top ten. Turning to this clone: Its antigen is unknown.

The TCR comes from a man between 18 and 35 years old in good health. Some clones in this sample may be carry-over from other donors' samples. The specimen was naive CD4+ T cells from PBMCs. The subset: CD45RA+ positively selected. The chain recombines TRBV7-3 with TRBJ2-1; 14 nucleotides match TRBD2. Here the CDR3 reads CASSPGLAGVYEQFF. In DNA form, the CDR3 reads TGTGCCAGCAGCCCGGGACTAGCGGGAGTATATGAGCAGTTCTTC.